Listed here are 25 T cell receptor beta chains from one sample, sequenced in a study of OX40 agonist ivuxolimab in advanced cancers. Profiled with immunoSEQ multiplex PCR; TCRdb holds only in-frame clones, not every one. The sample yields around 100,000 clones, more than 85% seen once. The specimen was CD4+ or CD8+ T cells sorted from blood, collected in a trial of the OX40 agonist ivuxolimab. The receptors shown here come from an adult with an advanced solid tumor such as melanoma, head and neck, liver or kidney cancer.

V usage is TRBV5-1 and J usage is TRBJ2-6; D gene uncertain. The V and J ends lost 4 bases and 0 bases respectively, with 5 bases between them. CDR1 is SGHRS, CDR2 YFSETQ, per germline. CDR3 length: 14 amino acids. The CDR3 sequence: CASSIFSGANVLTF. The CDR3 DNA is TGCGCCAGCAGCATATTCTCTGGGGCCAACGTCCTGACTTTC.

The V gene is TRBV18, the J gene TRBJ1-4, with 7 bases matching TRBD1. V lost 6 bases to trimming and J lost 8 bases; unmatched junction nucleotides: 12. The CDR3 covers 15 residues. CDR1 is KGHSH and CDR2 is LQKENI in the germline V gene. CDR3 sequence: CASSRLQGYGEKLFF. The CDR3 bases are TGTGCCAGCTCCCGGCTACAGGGGTATGGGGAAAAACTGTTTTTT. The full variable domain, in which reference TRBV18 and TRBJ1-4 provide the parts outside the CDR3, is NAGVMQNPRHLVRRRGQEARLRCSPMKGHSHVYWYRQLPEEGLKFMVYLQKENIIDESGMPKERFSAEFPKEGPSILRIQQVVRGDSAAYFCASSRLQGYGEKLFFGSGTQLSVL.

The chain has TRBV28 and TRBJ1-2; possible D gene TRBD1, 5 bases. The CDR3 sequence is 13 residues long. Trimming took off 3 bases at V and 3 bases at J, with 8 bases between the two ends. Per germline, CDR1 MDHEN and CDR2 SYDVKM. CDR3 coding DNA: TGTGCCAGCAGTTTGGGGCAGCACTATGGCTACACCTTC. Translating it yields CASSLGQHYGYTF.

The chain couples TRBV28 to TRBJ1-5; a weak D match, TRBD1 (6 bases). V was trimmed by 5 bases and J by 2 bases, leaving 13 bases between them. Germline CDR1 reads MDHEN; CDR2 reads SYDVKM. The CDR3 loop spans 15 amino acids. The CDR3 nucleotides are TGTGCCAGCAGTGGGGGACACCCACGCAATCAGCCCCAGCATTTT. Its translation is CASSGGHPRNQPQHF.

The rearrangement links TRBV10-3 to TRBJ2-3; D not resolved. V dropped 8 bases and J dropped 2 bases, with 8 bases sitting between them. This CDR3 contains 12 residues. The germline CDR1 and CDR2 sequences are ENHRY and SYGVKD. CDR3 sequence reads: CAILGNTDTQYF. CDR3 nucleotide sequence: TGTGCCATCCTGGGGAACACAGATACGCAGTATTTT.

The V gene is TRBV6-1, the J gene TRBJ2-3, with TRBD2 matching over 9 bases. The trim removed 7 bases at V and 2 bases at J, leaving 7 bases unmatched. Germline V CDR1 and CDR2: MNHNS, SASEGT. The length of the CDR3 is 15 residues. CDR3 in amino acids: CASKVAGVVTDTQYF. CDR3 DNA: TGTGCCAGCAAGGTAGCGGGAGTTGTCACAGATACGCAGTATTTT.

The chain uses TRBV19 and TRBJ2-1; 7 bases match TRBD2. V was clipped by 7 bases and J by 12 bases; unmatched bases: 9. This CDR3 contains 12 residues. Per germline, CDR1 LNHDA and CDR2 SQIVND (reference sequence). DNA of the CDR3: TGTGCCAGTATTGGGGGGGTAACTGGGCAGTTCTTC. It is translated as CASIGGVTGQFF.

The V and J genes are TRBV10-3 and TRBJ1-1, with 8 nucleotides matching TRBD1. This CDR3 spans 14 amino acids. Germline trimming cut 2 bases from V and 10 bases from J; bases unmatched to any gene: 9. CDR1 is ENHRY, CDR2 SYGVKD, per germline. In DNA form, the CDR3 reads TGTGCCATCAGTGAGGGACAGGGCCTCAGCGGAGCTTTCTTT. This sequence encodes CAISEGQGLSGAFF.

The chain has TRBV29-1 and TRBJ2-1; 14 nucleotides line up with TRBD2. The germline gives CDR1 SQVTM, CDR2 ANQGSEA. The CDR3 totals 17 residues. The trim removed 0 bases at V and 7 bases at J, leaving 8 bases unmatched. In nucleotides, the CDR3 is TGCAGCGTTGAAGAACGACTAGCGGGAGGGCTAAGGAATGAGCAGTTCTTC. The encoded protein is CSVEERLAGGLRNEQFF.

The chain joins TRBV2 to TRBJ2-7; 9 bases match TRBD2. In germline, CDR1 is SNHLY, CDR2 FYNNEI. The CDR3 contains 14 residues. The V segment lost 6 bases and the J segment 0 bases; nucleotides outside the gene matches: 3. The CDR3 protein is CASRVAGVSYEQYF. In DNA form, the CDR3 reads TGTGCCAGCAGAGTAGCGGGAGTCTCCTACGAGCAGTACTTC. The full variable domain, completed using reference TRBV2 and TRBJ2-7, is EPEVTQTPSHQVTQMGQEVILRCVPISNHLYFYWYRQILGQKVEFLVSFYNNEISEKSEIFDDQFSVERPDGSNFTLKIRSTKLEDSAMYFCASRVAGVSYEQYFGPGTRLTVT.

The rearrangement joins TRBV29-1 to TRBJ2-1; maybe TRBD1 (5 bases). The CDR3 consists of 13 residues. Trimming took off 3 bases at V and 2 bases at J, with 8 bases between the two ends. The germline V gene encodes CDR1 SQVTM and CDR2 ANQGSEA. The CDR3 spells CSVDREAYNEQFF. The CDR3 DNA reads as TGCAGCGTTGACAGGGAAGCCTACAATGAGCAGTTCTTC.

The V and J genes are TRBV4-1 and TRBJ1-2; D unclear. V shed 2 bases and J shed 7 bases, with 17 bases lying between them. The CDR3 contains 15 residues. Germline V gives CDR1 MGHRA, CDR2 YSYEKL. Written as DNA, the CDR3 is TGCGCCAGCAGCCAACGGGCCCCGGGTGACGGTGGCTACACCTTC. The encoded protein is CASSQRAPGDGGYTF.

The chain joins TRBV11-3 to TRBJ2-7; 12 bases line up with TRBD1. The V gene's germline CDR1 is SGHNT and CDR2 YENEEA. The CDR3 is 15 residues long. The ends lost 5 bases at V and 6 bases at J; junction bases unmatched: 8. In DNA form, the CDR3 reads TGTGCCAGCAGCGGTCGGGACAGGGGGCAGGGCGAGCAGTACTTC. It yields the protein CASSGRDRGQGEQYF. The entire variable domain, with the rest obtained from reference TRBV11-3 and TRBJ2-7, is as follows: EAGVVQSPRYKIIEKKQPVAFWCNPISGHNTLYWYLQNLGQGPELLIRYENEEAVDDSQLPKDRFSAERLKGVDSTLKIQPAELGDSAVYLCASSGRDRGQGEQYFGPGTRLTVT.

The J gene is TRBJ1-5, the V gene TRBV15, with 10 bases fitting TRBD1. The CDR3 sequence is 17 residues long. Per germline, CDR1 LNHNV and CDR2 YYDKDF (reference sequence). The J segment lost 2 bases and the V segment lost 4 bases, leaving 8 bases of the junction unmatched. The CDR3 DNA follows: TGTGCCACCAGCACTCCGGGACAGGGGTGGCGCAATCAGCCCCAGCATTTT. This sequence encodes CATSTPGQGWRNQPQHF.

The chain is built from TRBV5-1 and TRBJ2-2; 7 positions agree with TRBD2. CDR1 is SGHRS and CDR2 is YFSETQ in the germline V gene. This CDR3 is built from 15 residues. With V trimmed by 2 bases and J by 2 bases, 3 bases remained unmatched. CDR3 DNA sequence: TGCGCCAGCAGCTTTACGGGGGGAAACACCGGGGAGCTGTTTTTT. It is translated as CASSFTGGNTGELFF.

The V and J genes are TRBV9 and TRBJ2-1, with a weak D call TRBD2 (5 bases). CDR1 is SGDLS, CDR2 YYNGEE, per germline. V was pared by 4 bases and J by 2 bases, with 13 bases between. The CDR3 is made up of 15 amino acids. CDR3 region: CASSFSGSAYNEQFF. As DNA, the CDR3 is TGTGCCAGCAGCTTCAGCGGTTCCGCCTACAATGAGCAGTTCTTC.

This rearrangement joins TRBV4-3 to TRBJ1-1, with TRBD1 matching over 7 bases. V lost 5 bases, J lost 8 bases, and 11 bases stayed unmatched. Germline V gene data show CDR1 as LGHNA and CDR2 as YSLEER. The CDR3 consists of 14 residues. The chain's CDR3 is CASSRLGTAREAFF. CDR3 nucleotides: TGCGCCAGCAGCAGACTCGGGACAGCGAGAGAAGCTTTCTTT.

V usage is TRBV7-2 and J usage is TRBJ2-1, with TRBD1 identical over 7 bases. This CDR3 comprises 15 residues. Germline V gene lookup returns CDR1 SGHTA and CDR2 FQGNSA. V lost 5 bases, J lost 3 bases, and 7 bases stayed unmatched. The CDR3 sequence is CASSDRDRVYNEQFF. For the CDR3, the DNA is TGTGCCAGCAGCGACCGGGACAGAGTCTACAATGAGCAGTTCTTC. The variable domain in full, completed from reference TRBV7-2 and TRBJ2-1, reads GAGVSQSPSNKVTEKGKDVELRCDPISGHTALYWYRQSLGQGLEFLIYFQGNSAPDKSGLPSDRFSAERTGGSVSTLTIQRTQQEDSAVYLCASSDRDRVYNEQFFGPGTRLTVL.

The genes are TRBV27 and TRBJ2-1, with D tentatively TRBD2 (6 bases). Germline assignment: CDR1 MNHEY and CDR2 SMNVEV (reference sequence). The V gene lost 2 bases and the J gene lost 7 bases, with 15 bases spanning the gap. The CDR3 is 15 amino acids. The CDR3 nucleotides are TGTGCCAGCAGTTTACTCGGGAGACCCCCAAATGAGCAGTTCTTC. This gives the protein CASSLLGRPPNEQFF.

This clone was observed once. V gene TRBV7-9 combines with J gene TRBJ1-2; unclear D gene. CDR1 and CDR2 (germline): SEHNR, FQNEAQ (reference sequence). The CDR3 spans 14 residues. The V end lost 1 base, the J end lost 4 bases, and 10 bases lay between the germline ends. CDR3 bases: TGTGCCAGCAGCTTAGATTGGTTTGCCTATGGCTACACCTTC. Translated: CASSLDWFAYGYTF.

This chain joins TRBV28 and TRBJ2-5; TRBD2 is a possible D gene (6 bases). V lost 2 bases to trimming and J lost 5 bases, with 18 bases between them. This CDR3 comprises 16 residues. CDR1 is MDHEN, CDR2 SYDVKM, per germline. Here the CDR3 reads CASSLLSLREAETQYF. The CDR3 nucleotides read TGTGCCAGCAGTTTACTCTCGTTGCGGGAAGCGGAGACCCAGTACTTC.

This clone has just one count. The V call is TRBV4-3, the J call TRBJ2-1; maybe TRBD2 (5 bases). The CDR3 totals 15 residues. Germline lookup yields CDR1 LGHNA and CDR2 YSLEER. Trimming took 4 bases from V and 0 from J, leaving 10 bases between them. In nucleotides, the CDR3 is TGCGCCAGCAGCCGGAGCGGAAGCTCCTACAATGAGCAGTTCTTC. Protein sequence: CASSRSGSSYNEQFF.

The chain combines TRBV5-1 with TRBJ2-2; D is uncertain. Germline CDR1 and CDR2: SGHRS and YFSETQ. There are 15 residues in the CDR3. The ends were cut back, 7 bases at V and 4 bases at J, with 17 bases in the middle. The CDR3 nucleotides read TGCGCCAGCCGCAAGGTCCTGGCCACCACCGGGGAGCTGTTTTTT. Translating gives CASRKVLATTGELFF.

The chain uses TRBV20-1 and TRBJ2-5, with D hard to call. This CDR3 is 11 amino acids long. Germline-derived CDR1 and CDR2 are DFQATT and SNEGSKA (reference sequence). V gave up 3 bases and J gave up 5 bases, with 7 bases separating them. The CDR3 coding sequence is TGCAGTGCTAGCCATCGGGAGACCCAGTACTTC. As protein: CSASHRETQYF.

V and J are TRBV20-1 and TRBJ2-1; D is unresolved. Germline V gene sequence: CDR1 DFQATT, CDR2 SNEGSKA (reference sequence). This CDR3 is built from 11 residues. Between the trimmed V and J ends, which lost 5 bases and 6 bases, there was a span of 8 bases. As DNA, the CDR3 is TGCAGTGCTCGGGCTAGCAATGAGCAGTTCTTC. It translates to CSARASNEQFF.